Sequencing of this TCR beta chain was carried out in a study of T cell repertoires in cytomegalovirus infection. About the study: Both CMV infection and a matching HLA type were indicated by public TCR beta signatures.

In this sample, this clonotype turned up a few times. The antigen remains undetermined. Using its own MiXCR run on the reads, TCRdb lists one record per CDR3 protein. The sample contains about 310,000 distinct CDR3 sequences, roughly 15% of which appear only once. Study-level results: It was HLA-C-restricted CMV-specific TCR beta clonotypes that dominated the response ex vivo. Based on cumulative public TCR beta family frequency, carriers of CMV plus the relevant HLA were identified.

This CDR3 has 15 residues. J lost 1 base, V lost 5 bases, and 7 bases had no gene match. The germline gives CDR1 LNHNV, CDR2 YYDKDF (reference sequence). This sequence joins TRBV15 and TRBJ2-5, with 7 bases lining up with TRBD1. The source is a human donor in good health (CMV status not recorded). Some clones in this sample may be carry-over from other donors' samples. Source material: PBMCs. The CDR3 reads CATSRETGPQETQYF. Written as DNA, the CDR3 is TGTGCCACCAGCCGCGAGACAGGGCCCCAAGAGACCCAGTACTTC. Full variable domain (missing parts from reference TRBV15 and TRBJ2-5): DAMVIQNPRYQVTQFGKPVTLSCSQTLNHNVMYWYQQKSSQAPKLLFHYYDKDFNNEADTPDNFQSRRPNTSFCFLDIRSPGLGDTAMYLCATSRETGPQETQYFGPGTRLLVL.